The clone carrying this T cell receptor (beta chain) showed up just a few times. This sample is part of a study of blood T cells in healthy people across ages. Combining a sample-barcoded 5' primer with a J-beta primer mix, a second PCR ran for 7 to 11 cycles. A single record per CDR3 protein comes from TCRdb applying MiXCR to the 5' RACE reads. The table lists approximately 1,000,000 distinct CDR3 sequences, about two fifths of them singletons. CDR1 and CDR2 (germline): SGHTA, FQGNSA. The V and J ends lost 5 bases and 8 bases, in that order; junction bases with no gene match: 14. The CDR3 consists of 16 residues.

The specimen sequenced was blood. This receptor was identified in a young man in good health. J is TRBJ1-2 and V is TRBV7-2, with 10 bases lining up with TRBD1. CDR3 amino acids: CASSPSTGGGLVGYTF. CDR3 DNA sequence: TGTGCCAGCAGCCCCTCGACAGGGGGCGGATTAGTCGGCTACACCTTC.